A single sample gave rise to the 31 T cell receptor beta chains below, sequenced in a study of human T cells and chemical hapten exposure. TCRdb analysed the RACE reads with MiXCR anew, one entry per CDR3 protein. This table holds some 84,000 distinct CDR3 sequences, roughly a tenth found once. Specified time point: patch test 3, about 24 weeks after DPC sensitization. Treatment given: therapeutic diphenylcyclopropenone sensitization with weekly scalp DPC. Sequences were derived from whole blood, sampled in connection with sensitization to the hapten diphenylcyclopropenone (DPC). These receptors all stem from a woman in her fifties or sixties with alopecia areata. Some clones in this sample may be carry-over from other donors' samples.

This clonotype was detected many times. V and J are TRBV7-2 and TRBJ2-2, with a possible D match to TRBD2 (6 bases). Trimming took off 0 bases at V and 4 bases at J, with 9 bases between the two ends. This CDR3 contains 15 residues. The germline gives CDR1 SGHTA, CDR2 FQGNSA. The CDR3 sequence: CASSLAGLGTGELFF. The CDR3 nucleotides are TGTGCCAGCAGCTTAGCGGGACTGGGCACCGGGGAGCTGTTTTTT.

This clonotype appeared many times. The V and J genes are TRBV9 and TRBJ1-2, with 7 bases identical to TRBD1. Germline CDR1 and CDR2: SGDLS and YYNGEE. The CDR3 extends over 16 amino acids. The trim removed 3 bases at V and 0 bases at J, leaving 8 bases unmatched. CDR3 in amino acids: CASSGSGTESNYGYTF. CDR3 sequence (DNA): TGTGCCAGCAGCGGTAGCGGGACAGAATCTAACTATGGCTACACCTTC.

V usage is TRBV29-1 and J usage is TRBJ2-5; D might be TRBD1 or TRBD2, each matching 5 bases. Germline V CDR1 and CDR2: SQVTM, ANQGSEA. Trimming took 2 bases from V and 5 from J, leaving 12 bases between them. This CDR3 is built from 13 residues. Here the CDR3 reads CSVEFRGVETQYF. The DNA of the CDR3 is TGCAGCGTTGAATTTCGGGGCGTGGAGACCCAGTACTTC.

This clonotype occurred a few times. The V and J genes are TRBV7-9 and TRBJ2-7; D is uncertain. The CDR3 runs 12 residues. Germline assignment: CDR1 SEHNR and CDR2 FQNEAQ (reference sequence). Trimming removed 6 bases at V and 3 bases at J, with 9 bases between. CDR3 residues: CASSRSIYEQYF. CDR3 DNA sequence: TGTGCCAGCAGTCGCTCCATCTACGAGCAGTACTTC.

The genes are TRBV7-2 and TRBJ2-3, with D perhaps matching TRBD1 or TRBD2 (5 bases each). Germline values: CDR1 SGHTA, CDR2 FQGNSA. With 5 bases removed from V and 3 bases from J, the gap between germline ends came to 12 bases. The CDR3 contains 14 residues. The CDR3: CASSRGPSTDTQYF. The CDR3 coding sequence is TGTGCCAGCAGCCGGGGACCGAGTACAGATACGCAGTATTTT.

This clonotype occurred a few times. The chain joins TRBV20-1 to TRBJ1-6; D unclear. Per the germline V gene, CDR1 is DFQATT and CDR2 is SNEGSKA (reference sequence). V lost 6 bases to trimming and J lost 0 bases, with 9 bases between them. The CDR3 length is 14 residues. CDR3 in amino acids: CSAGESSYNSPLHF. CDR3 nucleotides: TGCAGTGCCGGGGAGAGCTCCTATAATTCACCCCTCCACTTT.

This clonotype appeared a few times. CDR3 loop: CATAVGDLQQYF. The DNA for the CDR3 is TGTGCCACGGCGGTCGGGGACCTCCAGCAGTACTTC. This rearrangement joins TRBV19 to TRBJ2-4; tentatively, D is TRBD1 or TRBD2 (5 bases each). The ends were cut back, 10 bases at V and 13 bases at J, with 20 bases in the middle. The CDR3 is 12 amino acids. Germline-derived CDR1 and CDR2 are LNHDA and SQIVND (reference sequence).

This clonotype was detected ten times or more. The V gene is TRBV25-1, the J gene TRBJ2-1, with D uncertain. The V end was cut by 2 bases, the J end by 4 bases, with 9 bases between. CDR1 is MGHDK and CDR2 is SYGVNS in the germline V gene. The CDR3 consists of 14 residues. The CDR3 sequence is CASSEGPGYNEQFF. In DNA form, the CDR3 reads TGTGCCAGCAGTGAAGGACCCGGGTACAATGAGCAGTTCTTC.

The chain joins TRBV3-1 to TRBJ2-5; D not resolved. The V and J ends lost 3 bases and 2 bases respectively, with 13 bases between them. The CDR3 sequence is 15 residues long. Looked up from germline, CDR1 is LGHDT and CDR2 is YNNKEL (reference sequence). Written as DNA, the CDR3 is TGTGCCAGCAGCCAGTACGGGCGAGAACAAGAGACCCAGTACTTC. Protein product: CASSQYGREQETQYF.

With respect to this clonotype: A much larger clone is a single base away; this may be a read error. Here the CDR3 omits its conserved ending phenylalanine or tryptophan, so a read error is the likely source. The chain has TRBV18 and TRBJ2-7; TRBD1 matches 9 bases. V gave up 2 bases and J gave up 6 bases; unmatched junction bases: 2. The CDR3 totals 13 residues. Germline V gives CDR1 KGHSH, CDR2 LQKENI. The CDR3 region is CASSPGTGSEQYL. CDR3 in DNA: TGTGCCAGCTCACCAGGGACAGGGTCCGAGCAGTACCTC.

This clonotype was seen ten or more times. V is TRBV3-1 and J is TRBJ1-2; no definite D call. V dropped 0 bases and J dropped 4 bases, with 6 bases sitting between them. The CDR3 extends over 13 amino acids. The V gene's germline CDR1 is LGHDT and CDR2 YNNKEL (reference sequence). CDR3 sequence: CASSQDFSYGYTF. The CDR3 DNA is TGTGCCAGCAGCCAAGATTTTAGCTATGGCTACACCTTC. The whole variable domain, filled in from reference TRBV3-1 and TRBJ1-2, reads DTAVSQTPKYLVTQMGNDKSIKCEQNLGHDTMYWYKQDSKKFLKIMFSYNNKELIINETVPNRFSPKSPDKAHLNLHINSLELGDSAVYFCASSQDFSYGYTFGSGTRLTVV.

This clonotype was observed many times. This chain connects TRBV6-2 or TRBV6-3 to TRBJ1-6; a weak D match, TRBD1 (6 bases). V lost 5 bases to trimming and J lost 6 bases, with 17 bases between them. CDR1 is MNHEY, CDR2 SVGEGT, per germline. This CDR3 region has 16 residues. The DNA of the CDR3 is TGTGCCAGCAGTGGATCTCCGGGGGCCAGTAATTCACCCCTCCACTTT. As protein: CASSGSPGASNSPLHF.

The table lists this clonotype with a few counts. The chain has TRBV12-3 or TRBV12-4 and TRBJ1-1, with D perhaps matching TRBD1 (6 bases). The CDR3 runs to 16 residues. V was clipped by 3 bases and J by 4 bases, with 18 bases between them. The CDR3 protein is CASSFSGRGKATEAFF. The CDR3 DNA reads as TGTGCCAGCAGTTTCTCGGGCAGGGGTAAGGCCACTGAAGCTTTCTTT.

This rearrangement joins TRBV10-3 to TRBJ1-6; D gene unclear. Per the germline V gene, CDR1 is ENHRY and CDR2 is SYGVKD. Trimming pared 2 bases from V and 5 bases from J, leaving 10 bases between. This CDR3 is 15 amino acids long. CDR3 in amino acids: CAISERRPHNSPLHF. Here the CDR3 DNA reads TGTGCCATCAGTGAGCGCCGGCCCCATAATTCACCCCTCCACTTT.

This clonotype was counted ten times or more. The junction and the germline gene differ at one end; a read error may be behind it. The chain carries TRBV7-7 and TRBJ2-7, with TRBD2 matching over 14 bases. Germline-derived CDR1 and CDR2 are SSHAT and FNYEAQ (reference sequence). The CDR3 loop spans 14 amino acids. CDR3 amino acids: CASSRGLAGDEQYF. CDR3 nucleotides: TGTGCTAGCAGTCGGGGACTAGCGGGAGACGAGCAGTACTTC.

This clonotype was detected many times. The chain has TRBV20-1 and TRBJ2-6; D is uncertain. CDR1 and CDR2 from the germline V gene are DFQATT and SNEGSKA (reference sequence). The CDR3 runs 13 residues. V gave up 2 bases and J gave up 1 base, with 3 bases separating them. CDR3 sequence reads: CSARRSGANVLTF. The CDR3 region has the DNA TGCAGTGCTAGACGGTCTGGGGCCAACGTCCTGACTTTC.

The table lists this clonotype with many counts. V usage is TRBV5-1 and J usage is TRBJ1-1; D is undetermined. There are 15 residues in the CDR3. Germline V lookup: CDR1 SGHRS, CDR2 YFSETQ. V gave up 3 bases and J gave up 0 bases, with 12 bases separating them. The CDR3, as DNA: TGCGCCAGCAGCTATGGAAGGGCTGTGAACACTGAAGCTTTCTTT. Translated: CASSYGRAVNTEAFF.

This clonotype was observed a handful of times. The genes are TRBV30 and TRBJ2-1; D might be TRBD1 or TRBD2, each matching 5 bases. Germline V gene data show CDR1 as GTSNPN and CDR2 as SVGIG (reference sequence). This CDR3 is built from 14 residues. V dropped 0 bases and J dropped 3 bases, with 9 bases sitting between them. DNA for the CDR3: TGTGCCTGGAGTGTCGGGACGGTCTACAATGAGCAGTTCTTC. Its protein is CAWSVGTVYNEQFF.

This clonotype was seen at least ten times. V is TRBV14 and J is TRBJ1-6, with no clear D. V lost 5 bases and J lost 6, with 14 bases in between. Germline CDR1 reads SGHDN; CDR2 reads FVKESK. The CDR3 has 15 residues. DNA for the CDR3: TGTGCCAGCAGCGCCCTCACACAGATTAATTCACCCCTCCACTTT. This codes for CASSALTQINSPLHF.

CDR3 loop: CASSYRQGNYEQYF. CDR3 nucleotides: TGTGCCAGCAGTTACCGACAGGGGAACTACGAGCAGTACTTC. The V gene is TRBV27, the J gene TRBJ2-7; 8 nucleotides agree with TRBD1. The CDR3 totals 14 residues. Germline assignment: CDR1 MNHEY and CDR2 SMNVEV (reference sequence). V was clipped by 4 bases and J by 3 bases; unmatched bases: 5.

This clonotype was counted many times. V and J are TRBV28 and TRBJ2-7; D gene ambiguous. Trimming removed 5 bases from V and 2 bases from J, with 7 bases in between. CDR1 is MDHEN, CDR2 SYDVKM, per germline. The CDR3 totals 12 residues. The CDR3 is CASSRGAYEQYF. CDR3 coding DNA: TGTGCCAGCAGTCGTGGGGCCTACGAGCAGTACTTC.

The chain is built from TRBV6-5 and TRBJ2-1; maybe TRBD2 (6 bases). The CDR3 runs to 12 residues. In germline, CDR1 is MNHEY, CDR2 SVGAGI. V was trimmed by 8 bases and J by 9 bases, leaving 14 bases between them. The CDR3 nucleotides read TGTGCCAGCTACGGAGGGCCTGGTGAGCAGTTCTTC. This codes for CASYGGPGEQFF.

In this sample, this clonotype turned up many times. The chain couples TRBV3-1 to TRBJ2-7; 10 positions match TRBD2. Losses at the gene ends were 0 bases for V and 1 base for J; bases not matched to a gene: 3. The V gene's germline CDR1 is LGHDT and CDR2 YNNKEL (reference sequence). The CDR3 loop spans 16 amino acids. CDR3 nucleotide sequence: TGTGCCAGCAGCCAAGAATCAGCGGGAGGGTCCTACGAGCAGTACTTC. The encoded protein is CASSQESAGGSYEQYF.

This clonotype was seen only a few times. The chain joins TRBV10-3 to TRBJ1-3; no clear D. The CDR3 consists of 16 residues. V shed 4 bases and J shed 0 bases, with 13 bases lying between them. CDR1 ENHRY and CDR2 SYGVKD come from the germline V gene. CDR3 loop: CAISGYGLASGNTIYF. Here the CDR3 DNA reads TGTGCCATCAGTGGATACGGCTTGGCCTCTGGAAACACCATATATTTT.

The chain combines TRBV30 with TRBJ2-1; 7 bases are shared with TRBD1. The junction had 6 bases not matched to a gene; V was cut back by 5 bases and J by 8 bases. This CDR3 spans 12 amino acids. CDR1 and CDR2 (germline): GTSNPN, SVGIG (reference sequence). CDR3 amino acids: CAWERGRDEQFF. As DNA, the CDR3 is TGTGCCTGGGAAAGGGGGCGCGATGAGCAGTTCTTC.

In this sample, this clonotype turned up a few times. CDR3 sequence (DNA): TGCAGTGCTAGAGATCAGGGGACCGGGGAGCTGTTTTTT. This translates into CSARDQGTGELFF. The chain recombines TRBV20-1 with TRBJ2-2, with a tentative D call TRBD1 (6 bases). The germline gives CDR1 DFQATT, CDR2 SNEGSKA (reference sequence). The V end was cut by 0 bases, the J end by 5 bases, with 7 bases between. The CDR3 covers 13 residues.

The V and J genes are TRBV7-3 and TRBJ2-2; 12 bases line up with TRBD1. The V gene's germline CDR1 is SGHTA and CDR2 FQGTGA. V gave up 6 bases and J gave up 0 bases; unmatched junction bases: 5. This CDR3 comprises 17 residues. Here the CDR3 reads CASSSGTGGSNTGELFF. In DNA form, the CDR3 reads TGTGCCAGCAGTTCCGGGACAGGGGGCTCGAACACCGGGGAGCTGTTTTTT.

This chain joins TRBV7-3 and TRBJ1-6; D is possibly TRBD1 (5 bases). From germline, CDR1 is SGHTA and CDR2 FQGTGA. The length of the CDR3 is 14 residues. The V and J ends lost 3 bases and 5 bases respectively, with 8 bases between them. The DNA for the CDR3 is TGTGCCAGCAGCTTGGTGGGGGATAATTCACCCCTCCACTTT. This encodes CASSLVGDNSPLHF.

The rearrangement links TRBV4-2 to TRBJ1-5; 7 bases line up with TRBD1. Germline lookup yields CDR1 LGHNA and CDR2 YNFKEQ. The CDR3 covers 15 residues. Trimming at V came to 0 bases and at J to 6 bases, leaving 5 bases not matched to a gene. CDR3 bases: TGTGCCAGCAGCCAAGATCCCAGGGGGGCTCAGCCCCAGCATTTT. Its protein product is CASSQDPRGAQPQHF.

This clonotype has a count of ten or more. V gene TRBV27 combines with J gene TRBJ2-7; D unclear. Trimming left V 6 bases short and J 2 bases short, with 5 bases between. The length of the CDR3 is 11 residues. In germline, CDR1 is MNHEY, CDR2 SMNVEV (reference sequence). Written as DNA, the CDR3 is TGTGCCAGCAGCCCGACCTACGAGCAGTACTTC. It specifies CASSPTYEQYF.

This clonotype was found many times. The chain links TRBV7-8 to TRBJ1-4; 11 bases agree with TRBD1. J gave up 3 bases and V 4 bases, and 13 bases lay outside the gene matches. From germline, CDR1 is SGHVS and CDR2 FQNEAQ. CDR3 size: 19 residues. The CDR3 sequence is CASSYRWTGGALANEKLFF. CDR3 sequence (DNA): TGTGCCAGCAGCTATCGATGGACAGGGGGCGCATTAGCTAATGAAAAACTGTTTTTT.